Below are 4 T cell receptor beta chains sequenced from a single sample in a study of T-cell memory formation after mild COVID-19. TCRdb redid the calling of the 5' RACE reads with MiXCR, one entry per CDR3 protein. The sample carries hundreds of thousands of distinct CDR3 sequences, 20% to 30% recorded once. The source material was PBMCs or a T cell subset sorted from them (not recorded which). The origin of the receptors is an adult woman who had mild COVID-19 (a few samples of this study predate the infection). Cell type and time point are not known.

There are a few counts of this clonotype. V gene TRBV7-9 combines with J gene TRBJ1-4; 7 positions agree with TRBD1. Germline CDR1 SEHNR, CDR2 FQNEAQ (reference sequence). The trim removed 1 base at V and 5 bases at J, leaving 4 bases unmatched. This CDR3 is built from 15 residues. CDR3 in amino acids: CASSLGQGQNEKLFF. CDR3 bases: TGTGCCAGCAGCTTAGGACAGGGACAGAATGAAAAACTGTTTTTT.

This chain uses TRBV4-1 with TRBJ1-1; possibly TRBD1 for D (5 bases). CDR1 MGHRA and CDR2 YSYEKL come from the germline V gene. The CDR3 totals 15 residues. V was clipped by 1 base and J by 2 bases, with 11 bases between them. The CDR3 here is CASSQVPGLNTEAFF. The CDR3 coding sequence is TGCGCCAGCAGCCAAGTTCCGGGGCTTAACACTGAAGCTTTCTTT.

The rearrangement links TRBV10-3 to TRBJ2-7; the match to TRBD2 covers 8 bases. The CDR3 runs 13 residues. V lost 4 bases and J lost 6; bases outside the gene matches: 5. The germline gives CDR1 ENHRY, CDR2 SYGVKD. The chain's CDR3 is CAISGLAGSEQYF. The CDR3 DNA sequence: TGTGCCATCAGTGGTCTAGCGGGCTCCGAGCAGTACTTC.

This clonotype occurred once. The chain has TRBV19 and TRBJ2-3, with D perhaps matching TRBD2 (5 bases). Looked up from germline, CDR1 is LNHDA and CDR2 is SQIVND (reference sequence). The V end was cut by 1 base, the J end by 2 bases, with 10 bases between. The CDR3 totals 15 residues. CDR3 sequence (DNA): TGTGCCAGTAGTATAGTTTGGGGAGACACAGATACGCAGTATTTT. Translating it yields CASSIVWGDTDTQYF.